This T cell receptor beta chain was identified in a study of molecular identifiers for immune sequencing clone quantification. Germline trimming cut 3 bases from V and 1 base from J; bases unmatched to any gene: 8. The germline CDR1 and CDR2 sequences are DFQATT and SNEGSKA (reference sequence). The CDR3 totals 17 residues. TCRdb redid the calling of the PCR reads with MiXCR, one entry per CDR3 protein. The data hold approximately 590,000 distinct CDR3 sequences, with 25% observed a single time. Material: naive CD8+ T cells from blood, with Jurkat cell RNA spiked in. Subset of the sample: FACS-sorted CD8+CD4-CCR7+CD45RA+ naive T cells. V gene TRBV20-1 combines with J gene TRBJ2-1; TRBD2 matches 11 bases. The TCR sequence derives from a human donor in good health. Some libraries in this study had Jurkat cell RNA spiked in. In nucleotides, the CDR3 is TGCAGTGCTAGGGGACTAGCGGTAACCCTGTCCTACAATGAGCAGTTCTTC. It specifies CSARGLAVTLSYNEQFF.